This T cell receptor beta chain appears in the sequencing data of a study of blood T cell repertoires in COVID-19 (TCRdb year 2020). Background on the whole study: Samples from collaborators originated in the United States, Italy and Spain and spanned both the acute and convalescent phases of COVID-19. The dataset comprised deeply sampled blood TCRbeta repertoires from subjects exposed to, actively infected with, or recovered from COVID-19. The sample metadata nearly always contained a de-identified subject ID, COVID-19 status, age in years and sex. Where available, HLA class I and class II types were taken from metadata supplied by the sample provider and were not determined by assay-based typing. The prospective study material was composed of cDNA or gDNA derived from T cells, B-cell-depleted T cells, or PBMCs. The repertoires were released in a freely available public database intended as a resource for research on the immune response to SARS-CoV-2. The samples were drawn from two sources: the first 160 participants of the ongoing ImmuneRACE study, and some 1,300 subjects contributed by 6 global collaborators.

Including the terminal cysteine and phenylalanine, the CDR3 comprises 18 residues. Only the CDR3 portion is preserved as DNA: 54 bases, with reading frame beginning at the first base. For CDR1 and CDR2, the germline V gene lists MNHNS and SASEGT. Trimming removed 3 bases from V and 2 bases from J, leaving 17 bases between the germline ends. General conclusions and limits of the study: The amount of clinical and demographic metadata varied by source and participant and was provided uncurated.

Each collaborating institution followed its own protocols to collect whole blood in K2EDTA tubes. For TCRbeta analysis, collaborators shipped samples as frozen whole blood, isolated PBMCs, or DNA extracted from either of those sample types. A word on this clone: This clone's antigen is unknown. One base away there is no much larger clone; base qualities are not given.

The immunoSEQ Assay, a bias-controlled multiplex PCR, was used to amplify TCRbeta CDR3 regions from genomic DNA. Under the source paper's analysis protocol: Within the assay, amplification of reference gene primers was used to estimate how many nucleated cells each sample contained. Sequence reads were collapsed and filtered to measure the absolute abundance of every unique TCRbeta CDR3 rearrangement. For each sample, productive Simpson clonality was calculated as the square root of Simpson's diversity index over productive rearrangements. Imported from immuneACCESS, the table was reduced by TCRdb to in-frame sequences with V and J called. These copies leave out some clones; in studies compared against another copy, an unresolved V gene accounts for under half, and the cause of the remainder is not known. V, J and clone size are those of that table, while D and trimming were read from the DNA. The sample table records approximately 210,000 clones; 70% to 90% of these occur just once. Approximately 8% of the sample goes to the ten largest clones.

The source material was peripheral blood. The sequence was collected from a woman aged 45-65 years with active or convalescent COVID-19. The chain is made from TRBV6-1 and TRBJ2-6, with TRBD2 tentatively as D gene (6 bases match). The bases read TGTGCCAGCAGTGAGAGGAGGGGCGTTTCAGCTGGGGCCAACGTCCTGACTTTC. The resulting protein is CASSERRGVSAGANVLTF.